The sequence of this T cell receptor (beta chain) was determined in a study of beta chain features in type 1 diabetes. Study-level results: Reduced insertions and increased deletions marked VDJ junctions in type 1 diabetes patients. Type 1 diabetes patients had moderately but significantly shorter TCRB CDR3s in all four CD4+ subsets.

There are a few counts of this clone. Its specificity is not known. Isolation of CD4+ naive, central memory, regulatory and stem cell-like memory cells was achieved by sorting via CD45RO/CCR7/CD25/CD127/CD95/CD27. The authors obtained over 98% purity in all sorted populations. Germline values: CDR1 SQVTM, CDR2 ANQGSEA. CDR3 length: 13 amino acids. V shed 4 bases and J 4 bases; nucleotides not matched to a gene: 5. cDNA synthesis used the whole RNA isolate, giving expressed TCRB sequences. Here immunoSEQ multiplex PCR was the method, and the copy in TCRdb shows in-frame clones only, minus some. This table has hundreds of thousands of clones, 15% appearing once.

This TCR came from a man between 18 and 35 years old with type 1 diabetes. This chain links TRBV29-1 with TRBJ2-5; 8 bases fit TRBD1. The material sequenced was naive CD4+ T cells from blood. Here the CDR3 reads CSVGTGTGETQYF. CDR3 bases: TGCAGCGTTGGGACAGGGACTGGAGAGACCCAGTACTTC.